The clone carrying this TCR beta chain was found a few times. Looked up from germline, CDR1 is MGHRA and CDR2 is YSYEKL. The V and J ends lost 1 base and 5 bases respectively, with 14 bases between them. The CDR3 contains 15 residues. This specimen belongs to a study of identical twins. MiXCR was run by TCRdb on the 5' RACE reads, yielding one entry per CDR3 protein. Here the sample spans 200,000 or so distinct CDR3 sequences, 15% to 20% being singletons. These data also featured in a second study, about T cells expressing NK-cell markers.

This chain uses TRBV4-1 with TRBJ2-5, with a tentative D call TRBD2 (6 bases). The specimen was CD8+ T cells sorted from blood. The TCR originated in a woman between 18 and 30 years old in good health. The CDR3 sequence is CASSQGPGDGETQYF. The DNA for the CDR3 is TGCGCCAGCAGCCAAGGTCCGGGAGATGGGGAGACCCAGTACTTC.